This T cell receptor (beta chain) stems from a study of beta chain features in type 1 diabetes. The CDR3 length is 12 residues. Trimming cost V 4 bases and J 11 bases, with 15 bases left between them. Germline-derived CDR1 and CDR2 are SGHNT and YYREEE (reference sequence). The whole isolated RNA underwent reverse transcription, so sequencing captured expressed TCRB transcripts. Libraries were prepared by immunoSEQ multiplex PCR; TCRdb keeps only in-frame clonotypes and omits some of them. This sample has roughly 230,000 clones, with about 9.3% found just once. Sequenced: naive CD4+ T cells from blood. This sequence was found in a woman aged 18-29 years in good health. V is TRBV5-4 and J is TRBJ1-1; possibly TRBD1 for D (5 bases). The CDR3 coding sequence is TGTGCCAGCAGCGCCGATACAGGTGACGCTTTCTTT. Translating gives CASSADTGDAFF.